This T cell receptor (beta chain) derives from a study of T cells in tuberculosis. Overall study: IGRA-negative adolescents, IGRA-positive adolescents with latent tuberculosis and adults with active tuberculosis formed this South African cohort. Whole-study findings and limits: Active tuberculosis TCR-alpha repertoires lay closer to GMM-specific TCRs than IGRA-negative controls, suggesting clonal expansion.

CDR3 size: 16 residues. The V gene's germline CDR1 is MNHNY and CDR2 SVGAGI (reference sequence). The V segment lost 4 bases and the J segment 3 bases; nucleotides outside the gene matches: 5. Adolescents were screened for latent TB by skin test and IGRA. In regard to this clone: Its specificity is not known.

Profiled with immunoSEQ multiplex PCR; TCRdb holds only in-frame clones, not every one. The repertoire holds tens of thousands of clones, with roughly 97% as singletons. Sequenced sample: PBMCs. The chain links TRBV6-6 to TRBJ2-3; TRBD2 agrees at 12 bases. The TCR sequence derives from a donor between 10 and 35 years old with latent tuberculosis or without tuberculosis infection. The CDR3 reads CASSSLGLAGTDTQYF. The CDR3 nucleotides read TGTGCCAGCAGTTCCCTAGGACTAGCGGGAACAGATACGCAGTATTTT.